This T cell receptor (beta chain) was recovered during a study of technical replicates of blood from a handful of donors. Trimming took 8 bases from V and 3 from J; bases not matched to a gene: 9. Germline loops: CDR1 MNHEY, CDR2 SMNVEV (reference sequence). The CDR3 extends over 15 amino acids. Sequenced by immunoSEQ multiplex PCR; TCRdb stores in-frame clones only, minus some. The sample consists of approximately 60,000 clones, around nine tenths of them appearing once. Specimen: PBMCs. V usage is TRBV27 and J usage is TRBJ2-2; 7 bases match TRBD2. This sequence originates from a human donor in good health. Some clones in this sample may be carry-over from other donors' samples. CDR3 DNA sequence: TGTGCCAGCCGTGATGGGGGGGAGTACACCGGGGAGCTGTTTTTT. Translation: CASRDGGEYTGELFF.